This entry lists 16 T cell receptor beta chains sequenced from one sample in a study of T-cell reconstitution after alpha-beta-depleted transplantation in children. Library preparation (for TCRbeta) was performed with unique molecular identifiers. MiXCR was run by TCRdb on the PCR reads, yielding one entry per CDR3 protein. The sample has roughly 74,000 distinct CDR3 sequences; approximately 18% are singletons. The sequenced sample was PBMCs, mostly from graft donor cells, obtained 360 days after TCRalphabeta/CD19-depleted stem cell transplant. The receptors come from a male patient under 10 years old who had a stem cell transplant for acute lymphoblastic leukemia, so the T cells may come from the graft donor.

This chain uses TRBV5-7 with TRBJ2-7, with 7 bases identical to TRBD1. TRBV5-7 is an ORF, with its function uncertain. CDR3 size: 15 residues. The ends lost 4 bases at V and 4 bases at J; junction bases unmatched: 11. The CDR3 spells CASSPDRRTQYEQYF. As DNA, the CDR3 is TGTGCCAGCAGCCCGGACAGGAGAACCCAATACGAGCAGTACTTC.

The table lists this clonotype with a few counts. The chain is built from TRBV11-2 and TRBJ2-5; D not resolved. The V end lost 7 bases, the J end lost 7 bases, and 19 bases lay between the germline ends. Germline values: CDR1 SGHAT, CDR2 FQNNGV. The CDR3 sequence is 14 residues long. Written as DNA, the CDR3 is TGTGCCAGCACCCCCCAAAGAGCCTTTAGGACCCAGTACTTC. Protein product: CASTPQRAFRTQYF. The whole variable domain, remainder taken from reference TRBV11-2 and TRBJ2-5, is EAGVAQSPRYKIIEKRQSVAFWCNPISGHATLYWYQQILGQGPKLLIQFQNNGVVDDSQLPKDRFSAERLKGVDSTLKIQPAKLEDSAVYLCASTPQRAFRTQYFGPGTRLLVL.

This clonotype has more than one count but fewer than ten. The V and J genes are TRBV6-5 and TRBJ1-5; tentative D call: TRBD1 (5 bases). Deletions cut 2 bases from V and 2 bases from J, with 10 bases between. Germline V gene lookup returns CDR1 MNHEY and CDR2 SVGAGI. The CDR3 has 15 amino acids. CDR3 residues: CASSYPSTGNQPQHF. CDR3 in DNA: TGTGCCAGCAGTTACCCTTCGACAGGCAATCAGCCCCAGCATTTT.

This clonotype turned up a few times. The V and J genes are TRBV9 and TRBJ2-2; D is unresolved. Germline values: CDR1 SGDLS, CDR2 YYNGEE. The length of the CDR3 is 13 residues. V lost 0 bases and J 7 bases, leaving 7 bases between the germline ends. CDR3 nucleotides: TGTGCCAGCAGCGTAGGATGGGGCGGGGAGCTGTTTTTT. This codes for CASSVGWGGELFF.

This clonotype has just a few counts. The chain combines TRBV7-9 with TRBJ2-1, with D perhaps TRBD1 or TRBD2 (5 bases each). The CDR3 consists of 14 residues. The V gene lost 6 bases and the J gene lost 5 bases, with 14 bases spanning the gap. Germline values: CDR1 SEHNR, CDR2 FQNEAQ (reference sequence). The CDR3 here is CASSPRQRNNEQFF. The CDR3 DNA reads as TGTGCCAGCAGTCCCCGACAGCGGAACAATGAGCAGTTCTTC.

V is TRBV7-6 and J is TRBJ2-7, with 9 bases identical to TRBD1. V trimming: 2 bases; J trimming: 2 bases; junction bases outside the gene matches: 1. The CDR3 runs 14 residues. Looked up from germline, CDR1 is SGHVS and CDR2 is FNYEAQ. CDR3 nucleotides: TGTGCCAGCAGCTTAAGGGACAGGGCCTACGAGCAGTACTTC. Amino acid sequence: CASSLRDRAYEQYF.

The chain carries TRBV24-1 and TRBJ2-7; the D gene is possibly TRBD1 (6 bases). Germline loops: CDR1 KGHDR, CDR2 SFDVKD. The V and J ends lost 4 bases and 3 bases respectively, with 12 bases between them. This CDR3 comprises 14 residues. The CDR3 protein is CATSDQDRHYEQYF. The CDR3 DNA sequence: TGTGCCACCAGTGACCAGGACAGACACTACGAGCAGTACTTC.

The chain has TRBV7-9 and TRBJ2-7, with 8 bases matching TRBD1. CDR1 and CDR2 from the germline V gene are SEHNR and FQNEAQ (reference sequence). Unmatched junction bases numbered 3, after V lost 5 bases and J lost 6 bases. This CDR3 has 12 residues. The CDR3 spells CASSPDRAEQYF. The CDR3 DNA reads TGTGCCAGCAGCCCGGACAGGGCCGAGCAGTACTTC.

The chain has TRBV18 and TRBJ2-7; the D is unclear. V shed 6 bases and J shed 2 bases, with 5 bases lying between them. The CDR3 runs to 11 residues. Per germline, CDR1 KGHSH and CDR2 LQKENI. CDR3 loop: CASSGPYEQYF. Here the CDR3 DNA reads TGTGCCAGCTCCGGACCCTACGAGCAGTACTTC.

This clonotype was found many times. The rearrangement joins TRBV3-1 to TRBJ2-7; D might be TRBD1 or TRBD2, each matching 5 bases. The V end lost 3 bases, the J end lost 5 bases, and 20 bases lay between the germline ends. The germline CDR1 and CDR2 sequences are LGHDT and YNNKEL (reference sequence). The CDR3 extends over 16 amino acids. CDR3 sequence: CASSHQGHELGDEQYF. CDR3 sequence (DNA): TGTGCCAGCAGCCACCAAGGACACGAGTTGGGGGACGAGCAGTACTTC.

V and J are TRBV20-1 and TRBJ1-6; the D gene is possibly TRBD1 (6 bases). CDR1 and CDR2 (germline): DFQATT, SNEGSKA (reference sequence). The CDR3 contains 14 residues. The V end was cut by 5 bases, the J end by 6 bases, with 14 bases between. The DNA of the CDR3 is TGCAGTGCTCGGAAACAGGGACCTAATTCACCCCTCCACTTT. It is translated as CSARKQGPNSPLHF.

The sample holds a few counts of this clonotype. V gene TRBV18 combines with J gene TRBJ2-2, with TRBD1 matching over 11 bases. The CDR3 runs 20 residues. The germline CDR1 and CDR2 sequences are KGHSH and LQKENI. Trimming at V came to 1 base and at J to 1 base, leaving 11 bases not matched to a gene. The CDR3 DNA sequence: TGTGCCAGCTCACCACGACTATGGACAGGGGGCTTCCGGAACACCGGGGAGCTGTTTTTT. It yields the protein CASSPRLWTGGFRNTGELFF. Filled out from reference TRBV18 and TRBJ2-2, the complete variable domain reads NAGVMQNPRHLVRRRGQEARLRCSPMKGHSHVYWYRQLPEEGLKFMVYLQKENIIDESGMPKERFSAEFPKEGPSILRIQQVVRGDSAAYFCASSPRLWTGGFRNTGELFFGEGSRLTVL.

The V gene is TRBV24-1, the J gene TRBJ1-5, with D perhaps TRBD1 (5 bases). CDR1 KGHDR and CDR2 SFDVKD come from the germline V gene. Trimming took off 7 bases at V and 2 bases at J, with 8 bases between the two ends. CDR3 length: 13 amino acids. In DNA, the CDR3 is TGTGCCACCAGCCAGGGCCGCAATCAGCCCCAGCATTTT. This sequence encodes CATSQGRNQPQHF.

CDR3 protein: CASSSIRRVLTF. In nucleotides, the CDR3 is TGTGCCAGCAGCTCAATAAGGAGGGTCCTGACTTTC. The rearrangement joins TRBV2 to TRBJ2-6, with a weak D call TRBD2 (5 bases). Germline CDR1 reads SNHLY; CDR2 reads FYNNEI. This CDR3 has 12 amino acids. V dropped 6 bases and J dropped 13 bases, with 13 bases sitting between them.

The chain uses TRBV12-3 or TRBV12-4 and TRBJ2-1, with D maybe TRBD1 (6 bases). Trimming shortened V by 6 bases and J by 2 bases, and 17 bases separated the two germline ends. The CDR3 sequence is 16 residues long. Here the CDR3 DNA reads TGTGCCAGCAGACCGAGGGGGTGGGGTGCCTACAATGAGCAGTTCTTC. Translated, it gives CASRPRGWGAYNEQFF.

This clonotype has just a few counts. The CDR3 sequence is CATSAEGFPDTQYF. In nucleotides, the CDR3 is TGTGCCACCAGTGCAGAAGGGTTCCCAGATACGCAGTATTTT. The chain recombines TRBV24-1 with TRBJ2-3; D remains ambiguous. The CDR3 covers 14 residues. Trimming left V 5 bases short and J 4 bases short, with 12 bases between. Germline V gene sequence: CDR1 KGHDR, CDR2 SFDVKD.